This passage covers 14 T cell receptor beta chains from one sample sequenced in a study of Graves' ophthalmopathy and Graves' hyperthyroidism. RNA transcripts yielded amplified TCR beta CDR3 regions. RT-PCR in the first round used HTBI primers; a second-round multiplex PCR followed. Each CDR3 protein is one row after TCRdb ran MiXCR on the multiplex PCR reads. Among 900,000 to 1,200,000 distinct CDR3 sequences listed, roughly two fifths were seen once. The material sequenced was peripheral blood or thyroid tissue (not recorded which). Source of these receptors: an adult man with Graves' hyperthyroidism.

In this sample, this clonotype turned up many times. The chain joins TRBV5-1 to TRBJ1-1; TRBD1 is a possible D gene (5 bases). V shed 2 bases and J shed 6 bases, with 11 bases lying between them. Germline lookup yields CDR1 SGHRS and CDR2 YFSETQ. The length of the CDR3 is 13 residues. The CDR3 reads CASSFAGVAEAFF. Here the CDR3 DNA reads TGCGCCAGCAGCTTCGCGGGGGTGGCTGAAGCTTTCTTT.

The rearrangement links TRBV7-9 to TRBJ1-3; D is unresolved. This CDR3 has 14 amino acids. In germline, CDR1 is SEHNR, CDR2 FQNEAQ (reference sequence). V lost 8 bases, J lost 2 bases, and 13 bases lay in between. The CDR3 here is CASSPKRAGNTIYF. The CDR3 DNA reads TGTGCCAGCTCTCCTAAGAGGGCTGGAAACACCATATATTTT.

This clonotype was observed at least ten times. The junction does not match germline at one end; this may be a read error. This chain's CDR3 is CASSLGQGDTGELFF. CDR3 in DNA: TGTGCCAGCAGCTTAGGACAGGGGGACACCGGGGAGCTGTTTTTT. J is TRBJ2-2 and V is TRBV5-1, with 10 positions matching TRBD1. From germline, CDR1 is SGHRS and CDR2 YFSETQ. CDR3 length: 15 residues.

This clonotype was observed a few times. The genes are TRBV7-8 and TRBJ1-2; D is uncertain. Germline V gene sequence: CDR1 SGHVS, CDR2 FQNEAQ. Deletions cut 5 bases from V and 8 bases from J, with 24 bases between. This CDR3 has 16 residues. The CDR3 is CASSQAITPYSRGYTF. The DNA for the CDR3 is TGTGCCAGCAGCCAAGCAATTACACCCTACTCAAGAGGCTACACCTTC.

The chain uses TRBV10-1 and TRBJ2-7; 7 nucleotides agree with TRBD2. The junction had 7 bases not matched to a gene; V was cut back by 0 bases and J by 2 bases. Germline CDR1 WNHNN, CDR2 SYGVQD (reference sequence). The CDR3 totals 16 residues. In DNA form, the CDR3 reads TGCGCCAGCAGTGAGTCCCAGCGGGGTCCGACCTACGAGCAGTACTTC. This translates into CASSESQRGPTYEQYF.

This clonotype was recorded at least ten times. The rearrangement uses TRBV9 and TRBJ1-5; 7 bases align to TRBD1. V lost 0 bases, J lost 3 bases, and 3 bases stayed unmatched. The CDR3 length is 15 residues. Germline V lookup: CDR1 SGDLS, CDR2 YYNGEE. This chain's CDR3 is CASSVEGTDNQPQHF. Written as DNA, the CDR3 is TGTGCCAGCAGCGTAGAAGGGACAGACAATCAGCCCCAGCATTTT.

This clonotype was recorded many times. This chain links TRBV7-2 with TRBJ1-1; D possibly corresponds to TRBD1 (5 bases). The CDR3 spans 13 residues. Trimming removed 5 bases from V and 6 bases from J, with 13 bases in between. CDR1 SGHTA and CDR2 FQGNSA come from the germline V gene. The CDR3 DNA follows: TGTGCCAGCAGCCCTAGGGGCAGTGCTGAAGCTTTCTTT. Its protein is CASSPRGSAEAFF.

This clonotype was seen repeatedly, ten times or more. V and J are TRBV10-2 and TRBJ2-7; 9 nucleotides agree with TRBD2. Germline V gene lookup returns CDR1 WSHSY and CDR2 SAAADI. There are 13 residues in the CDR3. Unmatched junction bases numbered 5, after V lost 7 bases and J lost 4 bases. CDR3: CASISSGAYEQYF. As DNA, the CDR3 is TGCGCCAGCATCTCTAGCGGGGCATACGAGCAGTACTTC.

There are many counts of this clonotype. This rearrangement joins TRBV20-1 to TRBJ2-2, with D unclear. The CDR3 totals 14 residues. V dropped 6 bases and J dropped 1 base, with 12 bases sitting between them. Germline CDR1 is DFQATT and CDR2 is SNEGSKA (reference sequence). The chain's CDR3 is CSAKGRQNTGELFF. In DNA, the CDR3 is TGCAGTGCAAAGGGCAGACAGAACACCGGGGAGCTGTTTTTT.

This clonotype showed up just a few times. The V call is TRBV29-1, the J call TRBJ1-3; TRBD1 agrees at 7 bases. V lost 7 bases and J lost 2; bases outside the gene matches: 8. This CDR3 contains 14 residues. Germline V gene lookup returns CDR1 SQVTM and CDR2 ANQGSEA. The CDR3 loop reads CSATGMMAGNTIYF. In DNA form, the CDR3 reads TGCAGCGCGACAGGGATGATGGCTGGAAACACCATATATTTT.

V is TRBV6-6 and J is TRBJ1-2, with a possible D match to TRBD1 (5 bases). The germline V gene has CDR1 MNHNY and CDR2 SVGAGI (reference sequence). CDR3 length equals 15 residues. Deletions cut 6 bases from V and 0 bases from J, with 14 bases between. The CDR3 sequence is CASSAWGPANYGYTF. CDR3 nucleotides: TGTGCCAGCAGCGCTTGGGGACCCGCTAACTATGGCTACACCTTC.

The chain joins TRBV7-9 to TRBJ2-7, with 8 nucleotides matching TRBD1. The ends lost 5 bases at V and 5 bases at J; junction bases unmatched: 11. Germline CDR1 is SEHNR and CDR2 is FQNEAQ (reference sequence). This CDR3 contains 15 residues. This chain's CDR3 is CASSISGTGFDEQYF. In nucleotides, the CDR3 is TGTGCCAGCAGCATCTCGGGGACAGGATTTGACGAGCAGTACTTC.

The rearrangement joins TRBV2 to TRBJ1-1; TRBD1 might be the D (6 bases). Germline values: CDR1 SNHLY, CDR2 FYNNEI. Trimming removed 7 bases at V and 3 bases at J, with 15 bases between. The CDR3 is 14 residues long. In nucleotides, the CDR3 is TGTGCCAGCACCAGAGGGGCAGGGGACACTGAAGCTTTCTTT. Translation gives CASTRGAGDTEAFF.

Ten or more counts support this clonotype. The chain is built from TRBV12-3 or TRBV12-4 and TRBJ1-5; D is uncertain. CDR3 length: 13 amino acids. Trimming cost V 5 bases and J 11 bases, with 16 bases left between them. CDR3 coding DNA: TGTGCCAGCAGTCCGTCGTCACCAAGGGCCCAGCATTTT. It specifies CASSPSSPRAQHF.